The 29 T cell receptor beta chains below come from one sample, sequenced in a study of blood T cell repertoires in COVID-19. Assay used: immunoSEQ multiplex PCR; TCRdb lists only in-frame clones, some missing. The sample carries 100,000 to 150,000 clones, just under 80% recorded once. Sequencing was carried out using peripheral blood. Every receptor here comes from a man between 60 and 75 years old with active or convalescent COVID-19.

This clone is a singleton in its sample. V is TRBV7-2 and J is TRBJ2-1; D is ambiguous. V lost 5 bases and J 5 bases, leaving 4 bases between the germline ends. The CDR3 consists of 11 residues. CDR1 is SGHTA, CDR2 FQGNSA, per germline. CDR3 protein: CASSLHNEQFF. Here the CDR3 DNA reads TGTGCCAGCAGCCTACACAATGAGCAGTTCTTC.

V is TRBV27 and J is TRBJ1-4; D remains ambiguous. This CDR3 has 15 amino acids. Per germline, CDR1 MNHEY and CDR2 SMNVEV (reference sequence). The V gene lost 5 bases and the J gene lost 5 bases, with 15 bases spanning the gap. In nucleotides, the CDR3 is TGTGCCAGCAGTCCTCGACTCAGAATAAATGAAAAACTGTTTTTT. Its translation: CASSPRLRINEKLFF.

This clone was picked up a small number of times. V and J are TRBV6-5 and TRBJ2-1; TRBD1 matches at 8 bases. There are 16 residues in the CDR3. CDR1 MNHEY and CDR2 SVGAGI come from the germline V gene. The ends lost 4 bases at V and 8 bases at J; junction bases unmatched: 13. The CDR3 region is CASSSLQGARHDEQFF. The DNA for the CDR3 is TGTGCCAGCAGTTCCCTCCAGGGGGCTCGCCACGATGAGCAGTTCTTC.

The chain combines TRBV19 with TRBJ1-4, with a tentative D call TRBD1 (5 bases). This CDR3 has 15 residues. Germline CDR1 is LNHDA and CDR2 is SQIVND (reference sequence). Trimming cost V 7 bases and J 8 bases, with 20 bases left between them. The CDR3 nucleotides are TGTGCCAGTATGGACGGTGGGGCGATAGGAGAAAAACTGTTTTTT. Protein: CASMDGGAIGEKLFF.

The J gene is TRBJ2-1, the V gene TRBV19; TRBD2 matches 10 bases. V dropped 3 bases and J dropped 9; count of bases not matched to a gene: 5. The germline CDR1 and CDR2 sequences are LNHDA and SQIVND (reference sequence). This CDR3 has 14 amino acids. DNA of the CDR3: TGTGCCAGTAGTATCCTAGCGGGAGTGGGTGAGCAGTTCTTC. As protein: CASSILAGVGEQFF.

This clone was seen a handful of times. The V call is TRBV5-1, the J call TRBJ1-2; 9 positions match TRBD1. Germline-derived CDR1 and CDR2 are SGHRS and YFSETQ. Losses at the gene ends were 3 bases for V and 5 bases for J; bases not matched to a gene: 17. The CDR3 has 18 residues. The CDR3 sequence: CASSSQPPGDRVGYGYTF. CDR3 in DNA: TGCGCCAGCAGCTCTCAACCCCCCGGGGACAGGGTTGGGTATGGCTACACCTTC.

This chain joins TRBV6-5 and TRBJ1-1, with D maybe TRBD1 (6 bases). The CDR3 totals 15 residues. Germline V gene sequence: CDR1 MNHEY, CDR2 SVGAGI. V lost 4 bases, J lost 7 bases, and 19 bases lay in between. CDR3 loop: CASSSYPGHRYEAFF. DNA of the CDR3: TGTGCCAGCAGTTCTTATCCGGGACACCGGTATGAAGCTTTCTTT.

The gene calls are TRBV28 and TRBJ2-3; TRBD2 might be the D (5 bases). The V and J ends lost 2 bases and 1 base respectively, with 10 bases between them. The CDR3 length is 15 residues. The germline CDR1 and CDR2 sequences are MDHEN and SYDVKM. This CDR3 is CASSLNGGGTDTQYF. The CDR3 DNA reads as TGTGCCAGCAGTTTAAATGGAGGCGGCACAGATACGCAGTATTTT.

V and J are TRBV11-2 and TRBJ1-2; the D gene is possibly TRBD1 (5 bases). Per germline, CDR1 SGHAT and CDR2 FQNNGV. This CDR3 contains 15 residues. Trimming stripped 4 bases from V and 7 bases from J, with 19 bases between. The CDR3 DNA sequence: TGTGCCAGCAGCTCCCTGCGGCGGCAGGGTGGTGGCTACACCTTC. It encodes CASSSLRRQGGGYTF.

The chain links TRBV5-1 to TRBJ1-3, with D maybe TRBD1 (6 bases). CDR1 is SGHRS, CDR2 YFSETQ, per germline. Trimming removed 4 bases from V and 0 bases from J, with 11 bases in between. CDR3 size: 15 residues. The CDR3 DNA reads as TGCGCCAGCAGCCTCGGGACAAACTCTGGAAACACCATATATTTT. Protein sequence: CASSLGTNSGNTIYF.

This clone was counted a few times. The rearrangement joins TRBV2 to TRBJ2-7; D may be TRBD1 (5 bases). The V end lost 3 bases, the J end lost 1 base, and 13 bases lay between the germline ends. Germline-derived CDR1 and CDR2 are SNHLY and FYNNEI. The CDR3 is 15 residues long. The CDR3, as DNA: TGTGCCAGCAGTGATGTCAGGGATATGTCCTACGAGCAGTACTTC. This translates into CASSDVRDMSYEQYF.

The chain couples TRBV25-1 to TRBJ2-2, with D maybe TRBD2 (6 bases). Germline values: CDR1 MGHDK, CDR2 SYGVNS. The CDR3 is made up of 11 amino acids. The V end was cut by 6 bases, the J end by 8 bases, with 7 bases between. The CDR3: CASSREGELFF. DNA for the CDR3: TGTGCCAGCAGCCGGGAGGGGGAGCTGTTTTTT.

The CDR3 DNA follows: TGTGCCAGTAGTATCGCGGAGAACACTGAAGCTTTCTTT. This sequence encodes CASSIAENTEAFF. The chain links TRBV19 to TRBJ1-1; no clear D. V was shortened by 3 bases and J by 1 base, with 6 bases between the two germline ends. Per germline, CDR1 LNHDA and CDR2 SQIVND (reference sequence). The CDR3 runs to 13 residues.

The chain links TRBV27 to TRBJ2-3, with TRBD2 identical over 7 bases. J was trimmed by 3 bases and V by 2 bases; bases with no gene match: 5. This CDR3 contains 15 residues. Germline lookup yields CDR1 MNHEY and CDR2 SMNVEV (reference sequence). This chain's CDR3 is CASSLPGLGTDTQYF. CDR3 sequence (DNA): TGTGCCAGCAGTTTACCAGGACTAGGGACAGATACGCAGTATTTT.

The chain has TRBV5-5 and TRBJ2-7, with a tentative D call TRBD2 (6 bases). The V end lost 4 bases, the J end lost 2 bases, and 10 bases lay between the germline ends. Germline CDR1 SGHKS, CDR2 YYEKEE (reference sequence). The CDR3 loop spans 13 amino acids. The CDR3 DNA sequence: TGTGCCAGCAGCCCTCGGGAGACCTACGAGCAGTACTTC. Its protein is CASSPRETYEQYF.

The rearrangement joins TRBV28 to TRBJ1-3; no clear D gene. V was pared by 5 bases and J by 1 base, with 9 bases between. This CDR3 is built from 14 residues. The germline V gene encodes CDR1 MDHEN and CDR2 SYDVKM. The CDR3 bases are TGTGCCAGCAGTCCCGGGATATCTGGAAACACCATATATTTT. It codes for CASSPGISGNTIYF. Full variable domain (missing parts from reference TRBV28 and TRBJ1-3): DVKVTQSSRYLVKRTGEKVFLECVQDMDHENMFWYRQDPGLGLRLIYFSYDVKMKEKGDIPEGYSVSREKKERFSLILESASTNQTSMYLCASSPGISGNTIYFGEGSWLTVV.

The CDR3 protein is CASSISAGLAVHNEQFF. CDR3 nucleotide sequence: TGTGCCAGTAGTATTTCAGCAGGACTAGCGGTTCACAATGAGCAGTTCTTC. The chain employs TRBV19 and TRBJ2-1; 10 nucleotides match TRBD2. The V and J ends lost 3 bases and 5 bases, in that order; junction bases with no gene match: 10. The CDR3 spans 17 residues. CDR1 and CDR2 (germline): LNHDA, SQIVND (reference sequence).

This clone turned up a few times. This chain uses TRBV10-3 with TRBJ2-7, with TRBD2 matching over 9 bases. From germline, CDR1 is ENHRY and CDR2 SYGVKD. This CDR3 has 15 residues. After removal of 0 bases from V and 2 bases from J, the junction contained 2 bases not matched to a gene. The CDR3, as DNA: TGTGCCATCAGTGAGTCGACTAGCGGCACCTACGAGCAGTACTTC. Protein product: CAISESTSGTYEQYF.

A single count supports this clone. The chain recombines TRBV30 with TRBJ1-2; D may be TRBD1 (6 bases). CDR3 length: 15 residues. Per germline, CDR1 GTSNPN and CDR2 SVGIG (reference sequence). Trimming left V 3 bases short and J 4 bases short, with 18 bases between. For the CDR3, the DNA is TGTGCCTGGAGATCAAGGACAGCGATAATCTATGGCTACACCTTC. Protein sequence: CAWRSRTAIIYGYTF.

The chain recombines TRBV23-1 with TRBJ2-7; weak D call: TRBD1 (5 bases). TRBV23-1 carries the ORF label, with uncertain function. CDR3 length: 14 residues. V was shortened by 5 bases and J by 6 bases, with 17 bases between the two germline ends. Here the CDR3 DNA reads TGCGCCAGCAGTAAGTTAACAGGTGCAGGCGAGCAGTACTTC. It specifies CASSKLTGAGEQYF.

This rearrangement joins TRBV7-3 to TRBJ2-3, with 10 bases aligning to TRBD2. The CDR3 is 16 residues long. Trimming at V came to 5 bases and at J to 2 bases, leaving 7 bases not matched to a gene. Germline lookup yields CDR1 SGHTA and CDR2 FQGTGA. CDR3 nucleotides: TGTGCCAGCAGCCAGAATAGCGGGAGGTTCACAGATACGCAGTATTTT. Protein: CASSQNSGRFTDTQYF. The complete variable domain, with remaining parts taken from reference TRBV7-3 and TRBJ2-3, reads GAGVSQTPSNKVTEKGKYVELRCDPISGHTALYWYRQSLGQGPEFLIYFQGTGAADDSGLPNDRFFAVRPEGSVSTLKIQRTERGDSAVYLCASSQNSGRFTDTQYFGPGTRLTVL.

The chain uses TRBV5-8 and TRBJ1-5; no firm D call. There are 14 residues in the CDR3. Germline CDR1 SGHTS, CDR2 YDEGEE. Trimming removed 1 base at V and 0 bases at J, with 5 bases between. CDR3 amino acids: CASSLIFSNQPQHF. CDR3 bases: TGTGCCAGCAGCTTGATATTTAGCAATCAGCCCCAGCATTTT.

This clone has at least ten counts. The chain combines TRBV5-1 with TRBJ2-7, with 11 nucleotides matching TRBD1. In germline, CDR1 is SGHRS, CDR2 YFSETQ. CDR3 length equals 13 residues. The junction had 4 bases not matched to a gene; V was cut back by 7 bases and J by 4 bases. CDR3 sequence (DNA): TGCGCCAGCGGAGGGGACAGGGGGTACGAGCAGTACTTC. Translating it yields CASGGDRGYEQYF.

This sequence joins TRBV28 and TRBJ2-7; D might be TRBD2 (5 bases). Germline V lookup: CDR1 MDHEN, CDR2 SYDVKM. Deletions cut 6 bases from V and 2 bases from J, with 17 bases between. The CDR3 is 15 amino acids. The CDR3 DNA reads TGTGCCAGCAGGACGGCCCGGGGTTTTACCTACGAGCAGTACTTC. Residues: CASRTARGFTYEQYF.

The chain uses TRBV24-1 and TRBJ2-3, with 9 bases fitting TRBD2. The CDR3 extends over 16 amino acids. With V trimmed by 5 bases and J by 4 bases, 9 bases remained unmatched. Germline V gene sequence: CDR1 KGHDR, CDR2 SFDVKD. CDR3 nucleotides: TGTGCCACCAGTGGCCCCTCCAGCGGGAGGTCAGATACGCAGTATTTT. Protein: CATSGPSSGRSDTQYF.

The chain carries TRBV5-1 and TRBJ2-2; TRBD2 matches 8 bases. This CDR3 is built from 18 residues. With V trimmed by 4 bases and J by 7 bases, 18 bases remained unmatched. From germline, CDR1 is SGHRS and CDR2 YFSETQ. CDR3 coding DNA: TGCGCCAGCAGCCCGGGAGGGGCGGGCTCATTCCGAGGCGGGGAGCTGTTTTTT. Translating gives CASSPGGAGSFRGGELFF.

This clone has just a few counts. The chain joins TRBV10-1 to TRBJ1-5, with 9 bases fitting TRBD1. The junction had 10 bases not matched to a gene; V was cut back by 6 bases and J by 1 base. Germline loops: CDR1 WNHNN, CDR2 SYGVQD (reference sequence). This CDR3 is built from 17 residues. CDR3 bases: TGCGCCAGCAGGGGAACAGGGGGCGTGATGAGCAATCAGCCCCAGCATTTT. Its protein product is CASRGTGGVMSNQPQHF.

Only a few counts were recorded for this clone. The CDR3 nucleotides are TGTGCCAGCCGGAGGGGGCAGCGGGAGCAGTACTTC. It encodes CASRRGQREQYF. The genes are TRBV27 and TRBJ2-7, with D possibly matching TRBD1 (7 bases). V shed 8 bases and J shed 7 bases, with 15 bases lying between them. The CDR3 runs to 12 residues. Per the germline V gene, CDR1 is MNHEY and CDR2 is SMNVEV (reference sequence).

This clone was recorded only once. The chain employs TRBV10-1 and TRBJ2-7, with 7 bases aligning to TRBD1. The V and J ends lost 6 bases and 5 bases, in that order; junction bases with no gene match: 13. The CDR3 has 15 amino acids. Germline CDR1 reads WNHNN; CDR2 reads SYGVQD (reference sequence). The CDR3, as DNA: TGCGCCAGCAGGGAACAGGGGTCAAGTAAGAACGAGCAGTACTTC. Encoded protein: CASREQGSSKNEQYF.